The 14 T cell receptor beta chains below come from one sample, sequenced in a study of CD8 T cells in ankylosing spondylitis. TCRdb reanalysed the 5' RACE reads using MiXCR and keeps one entry per CDR3 protein. The sample records around 150,000 distinct CDR3 sequences, about 6.7% being singletons. Source material: blood, either unsorted or a sorted T cell fraction (not recorded which). The origin of the receptors is a female donor with ankylosing spondylitis or in good health (not recorded which).

There are many counts of this clonotype. The chain employs TRBV5-1 and TRBJ2-5; TRBD1 agrees at 9 bases. The CDR3 length is 17 residues. The V gene's germline CDR1 is SGHRS and CDR2 YFSETQ. Trimming cost V 5 bases and J 2 bases; bases outside gene matches: 13. The CDR3 nucleotides read TGCGCCAGCAGTCTCGGGCGGGACAGGGTTATTCAAGAGACCCAGTACTTC. It translates to CASSLGRDRVIQETQYF.

The genes are TRBV7-2 and TRBJ1-3, with no clear D. Germline CDR1 is SGHTA and CDR2 is FQGNSA. Trimming took off 5 bases at V and 0 bases at J, with 14 bases between the two ends. The CDR3 is made up of 16 amino acids. The CDR3 sequence is CASSESGSSSGNTIYF. DNA for the CDR3: TGTGCCAGCAGCGAGTCGGGATCCAGCTCTGGAAACACCATATATTTT.

This clonotype was observed many times. V gene TRBV12-3 or TRBV12-4 combines with J gene TRBJ1-6, with D maybe TRBD1 (5 bases). V lost 3 bases and J lost 7, with 10 bases in between. This CDR3 is 14 amino acids long. This chain's CDR3 is CASSFRGVNSPLHF. As DNA, the CDR3 is TGTGCCAGCAGTTTTAGGGGAGTGAATTCACCCCTCCACTTT.

This clonotype was observed many times. The rearrangement joins TRBV4-2 to TRBJ2-1, with D perhaps matching TRBD1 or TRBD2 (5 bases each). The germline gives CDR1 LGHNA, CDR2 YNFKEQ. The CDR3 sequence is 15 residues long. V was shortened by 1 base and J by 0 bases, with 7 bases between the two germline ends. In DNA form, the CDR3 reads TGTGCCAGCAGCCAAGCAGGGAGCTCCTACAATGAGCAGTTCTTC. It yields the protein CASSQAGSSYNEQFF.

This clonotype appeared many times. The chain recombines TRBV2 with TRBJ1-2, with a possible D match to TRBD1 (5 bases). This CDR3 comprises 13 residues. CDR1 and CDR2 (germline): SNHLY, FYNNEI. V was trimmed by 4 bases and J by 7 bases, leaving 13 bases between them. This CDR3 reads CASSAETAPGYTF. The CDR3 DNA sequence: TGTGCCAGCAGTGCCGAGACAGCTCCTGGCTACACCTTC.

This clonotype was found many times. This chain uses TRBV11-2 with TRBJ1-2; D might be TRBD1 (6 bases). This CDR3 contains 15 residues. V was cut by 5 bases and J by 2 bases, with 15 bases left in between. Germline CDR1 reads SGHAT; CDR2 reads FQNNGV. CDR3 DNA sequence: TGTGCCAGCAGCGCCCAAAGGGGGGGCAACTATGGCTACACCTTC. Translation: CASSAQRGGNYGYTF.

The V gene is TRBV5-1, the J gene TRBJ2-5; 12 nucleotides line up with TRBD2. Looked up from germline, CDR1 is SGHRS and CDR2 is YFSETQ. This CDR3 has 18 residues. Trimming took 0 bases from V and 3 from J; bases not matched to a gene: 9. CDR3 loop: CASSLVTSGGQPKETQYF. Here the CDR3 DNA reads TGCGCCAGCAGCTTGGTGACTAGCGGGGGCCAACCCAAAGAGACCCAGTACTTC.

The table lists this clonotype with a few counts. This sequence joins TRBV20-1 and TRBJ1-5; 7 bases match TRBD1. Germline V gives CDR1 DFQATT, CDR2 SNEGSKA (reference sequence). Trimming removed 5 bases from V and 0 bases from J; junction bases left unmatched: 1. There are 13 residues in the CDR3. CDR3 residues: CSAHRGSNQPQHF. DNA for the CDR3: TGCAGTGCTCACAGGGGTAGCAATCAGCCCCAGCATTTT.

This clonotype showed up many times. The rearrangement joins TRBV20-1 to TRBJ1-1, with 9 bases aligning to TRBD1. J gave up 6 bases and V 5 bases, and 4 bases lay outside the gene matches. CDR1 is DFQATT and CDR2 is SNEGSKA in the germline V gene (reference sequence). The CDR3 consists of 12 residues. CDR3 nucleotides: TGCAGTGCTGGGACAGGGCGGGCTGAAGCTTTCTTT. It encodes CSAGTGRAEAFF.

This clonotype was recorded at least ten times. The chain employs TRBV15 and TRBJ1-2; 7 bases map to TRBD1. Per the germline V gene, CDR1 is LNHNV and CDR2 is YYDKDF (reference sequence). The V gene end was trimmed by 0 bases and the J gene end by 4 bases; junction bases not matched to a gene: 5. This CDR3 has 15 residues. CDR3 amino acids: CATSRDLGQSYGYTF. CDR3 DNA sequence: TGTGCCACCAGCAGAGACCTGGGACAGTCCTATGGCTACACCTTC.

This clonotype was counted many times. The genes are TRBV29-1 and TRBJ2-7; a possible D gene is TRBD1 (6 bases). The CDR3 length is 13 residues. Germline loops: CDR1 SQVTM, CDR2 ANQGSEA. V lost 3 bases and J lost 2, with 11 bases in between. The CDR3 loop reads CSVEGRGTYEQYF. The CDR3 DNA follows: TGCAGCGTTGAGGGCAGGGGCACCTACGAGCAGTACTTC.

This clonotype was seen at least ten times. This chain uses TRBV21-1 with TRBJ1-4. TRBV21-1 is a pseudogene segment. The CDR3 has 15 amino acids. Written as DNA, the CDR3 is TGTGCCAGCAGCGCCCCGGGCGGGCCGAATGAAAAACTGTTTTTT. Its translation is CASSAPGGPNEKLFF.

This clonotype occurred many times. The CDR3 DNA sequence: TGTGCCAGCACCAGGAAAGCGAACACCGGGGAGCTGTTTTTT. It encodes CASTRKANTGELFF. This chain connects TRBV7-9 to TRBJ2-2; D is unclear. Germline V lookup: CDR1 SEHNR, CDR2 FQNEAQ (reference sequence). V was cut by 7 bases and J by 0 bases, with 9 bases left in between. This CDR3 spans 14 amino acids.

This clonotype was seen at least ten times. V is TRBV5-6 and J is TRBJ1-6; possibly TRBD1 for D (5 bases). Trimming took off 4 bases at V and 0 bases at J, with 14 bases between the two ends. There are 17 residues in the CDR3. Germline CDR1 and CDR2: SGHDT and YYEEEE. CDR3 nucleotides: TGTGCCAGCAGCGTGGGGCACACGAGCTCCTATAATTCACCCCTCCACTTT. Its protein is CASSVGHTSSYNSPLHF.